This is a list of T cell receptor beta chains from one sample in a study of blood T cell repertoires in COVID-19. TCRdb's table, derived via immunoSEQ multiplex PCR, lists solely in-frame clones and lacks some. The repertoire holds fewer than 450,000 clones, with more than 75% as singletons. The sample taken for sequencing was PBMCs or T cells enriched from blood (not recorded which). The receptors come from a young woman who had recovered from COVID-19. CDR3s leave out the opening cysteine and the closing phenylalanine or tryptophan. A D gene is named only where the DNA matches it firmly. Only some rows state a clone size, as once, few, many or a class for expanded clones.

NA | TRBD1 | TRBJ1-5 | TRBV7-2 | ASSQTRGHSNQPQH
few | NA | TRBJ1-1 | TRBV9 | ASSVAEGTTEAF
NA | NA | TRBJ1-1 | TRBV4-3 | ASSQDPPSDRMNTEAF
NA | NA | TRBJ1-6 | TRBV25-1 | ASSRGGGGYNSPLH
NA | TRBD1 | TRBJ1-2 | TRBV10-1 | ASRDRGLDGYT
few | TRBD1 | TRBJ1-6 | TRBV6-4 | ASSLTGQGNSPLH
NA | NA | TRBJ2-7 | TRBV4-3 | ASSQVAGSSYEQY
NA | NA | TRBJ2-3 | TRBV6-2/TRBV6-3 | ASSGGRSSTDTQY
NA | TRBD1 | TRBJ1-5 | TRBV5-1 | ASSLDGQVFRPQH
NA | TRBD1 | TRBJ2-5 | TRBV6-5 | ASRRTGQETQY
NA | TRBD1 | TRBJ2-7 | TRBV28 | ASKGQDYSYEQY
NA | NA | TRBJ1-1 | TRBV6-1 | ASSEGRGRAF
NA | NA | TRBJ1-4 | TRBV7-9 | ASSSGGQPNEKLF
NA | TRBD1 | TRBJ1-4 | TRBV4-2 | ASSRDRGKKLF
NA | NA | TRBJ1-1 | TRBV9 | ASSVDTWNTEAF
NA | NA | TRBJ2-3 | TRBV5-4 | ASTLSPTRTDTQY
once | TRBD2 | TRBJ2-7 | TRBV5-1 | ASSREGVTYEQY
NA | NA | TRBJ1-4 | TRBV16 | ASSPQWIQGEKLF
NA | NA | TRBJ1-4 | TRBV19 | ASSAFGTISSYEKLF
NA | TRBD1 | TRBJ1-1 | TRBV7-6 | ASRPPGQPWAF
NA | NA | TRBJ2-7 | TRBV5-1 | ASSRTPTYEQY
once | NA | TRBJ2-3 | TRBV6-5 | ASSKDRSPTDTQY
NA | TRBD2 | TRBJ2-1 | TRBV11-2 | ASSLGGGQSSYNEQF
NA | NA | TRBJ1-2 | TRBV5-1 | ASSGSFNYGYT
NA | NA | TRBJ2-3 | TRBV7-9 | ASSFFTGTDTQY
NA | TRBD1 | TRBJ2-3 | TRBV28 | ASISPGTGRTDTQY
once | TRBD2 | TRBJ2-2 | TRBV7-3 | ASSSTSANTGELF